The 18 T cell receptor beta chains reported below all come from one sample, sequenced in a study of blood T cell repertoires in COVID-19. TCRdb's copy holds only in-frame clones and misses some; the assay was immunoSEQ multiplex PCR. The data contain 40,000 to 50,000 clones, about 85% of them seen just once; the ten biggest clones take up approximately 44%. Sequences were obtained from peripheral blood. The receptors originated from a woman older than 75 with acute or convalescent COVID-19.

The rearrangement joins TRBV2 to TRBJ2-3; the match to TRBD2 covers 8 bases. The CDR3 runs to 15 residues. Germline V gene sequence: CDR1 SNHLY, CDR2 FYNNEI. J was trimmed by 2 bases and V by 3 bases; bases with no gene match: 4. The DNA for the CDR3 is TGTGCCAGCAGTGATGGCGGGGGGCCCACAGATACGCAGTATTTT. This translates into CASSDGGGPTDTQYF.

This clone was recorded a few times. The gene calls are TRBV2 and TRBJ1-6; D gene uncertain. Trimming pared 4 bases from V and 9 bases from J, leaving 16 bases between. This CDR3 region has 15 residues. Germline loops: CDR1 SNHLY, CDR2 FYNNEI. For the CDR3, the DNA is TGTGCCAGCAGTGTTTACCGACCAGAGGGTTCACCCCTCCACTTT. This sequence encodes CASSVYRPEGSPLHF. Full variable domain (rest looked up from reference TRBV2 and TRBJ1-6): EPEVTQTPSHQVTQMGQEVILRCVPISNHLYFYWYRQILGQKVEFLVSFYNNEISEKSEIFDDQFSVERPDGSNFTLKIRSTKLEDSAMYFCASSVYRPEGSPLHFGNGTRLTVT.

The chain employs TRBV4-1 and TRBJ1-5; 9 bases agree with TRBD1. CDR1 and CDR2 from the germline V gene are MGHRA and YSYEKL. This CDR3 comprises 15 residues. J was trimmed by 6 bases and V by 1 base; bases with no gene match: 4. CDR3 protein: CASSQGQGVRQPQHF. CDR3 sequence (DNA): TGCGCCAGCAGCCAAGGACAGGGGGTACGTCAGCCCCAGCATTTT.

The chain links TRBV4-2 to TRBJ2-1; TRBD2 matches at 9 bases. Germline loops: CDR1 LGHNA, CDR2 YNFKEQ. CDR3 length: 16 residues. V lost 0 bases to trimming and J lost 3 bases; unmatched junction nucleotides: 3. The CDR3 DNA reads TGTGCCAGCAGCCAAGAGAGCGGGGGGAACTACAATGAGCAGTTCTTC. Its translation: CASSQESGGNYNEQFF.

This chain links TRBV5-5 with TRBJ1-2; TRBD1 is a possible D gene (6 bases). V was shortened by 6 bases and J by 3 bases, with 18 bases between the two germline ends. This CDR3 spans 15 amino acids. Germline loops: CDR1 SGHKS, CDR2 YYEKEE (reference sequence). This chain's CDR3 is CASTPSDRIHYGYTF. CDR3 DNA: TGTGCCAGCACCCCGTCGGACAGAATACACTATGGCTACACCTTC.

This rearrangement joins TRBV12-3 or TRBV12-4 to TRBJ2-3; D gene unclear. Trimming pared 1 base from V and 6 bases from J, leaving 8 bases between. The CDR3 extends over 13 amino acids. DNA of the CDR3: TGTGCCAGCAGTTTAGTCGGTACGGATACGCAGTATTTT. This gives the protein CASSLVGTDTQYF.

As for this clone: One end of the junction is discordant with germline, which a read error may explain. The CDR3 region has the DNA TGTGCTAGCAGCTTACTACCAGGGATGCAAGAGACCCAGTACTTC. Translation: CASSLLPGMQETQYF. The rearrangement uses TRBV7-7 and TRBJ2-5, with a weak D call TRBD1 (5 bases). The V gene's germline CDR1 is SSHAT and CDR2 FNYEAQ (reference sequence). This CDR3 is built from 15 residues.

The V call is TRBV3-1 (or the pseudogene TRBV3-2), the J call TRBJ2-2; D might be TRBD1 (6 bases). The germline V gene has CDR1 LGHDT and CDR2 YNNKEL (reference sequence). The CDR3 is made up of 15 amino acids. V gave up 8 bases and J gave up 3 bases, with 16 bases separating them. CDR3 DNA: TGTGCCAGCGGGCAGGGGAATAGGGACACCGGGGAGCTGTTTTTT. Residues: CASGQGNRDTGELFF.

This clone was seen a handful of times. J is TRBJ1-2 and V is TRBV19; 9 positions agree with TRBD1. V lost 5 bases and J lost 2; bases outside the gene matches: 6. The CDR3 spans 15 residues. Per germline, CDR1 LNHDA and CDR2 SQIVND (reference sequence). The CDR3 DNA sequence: TGTGCCAGTAGTCCCCAGACAGGGGGAAACTATGGCTACACCTTC. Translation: CASSPQTGGNYGYTF.

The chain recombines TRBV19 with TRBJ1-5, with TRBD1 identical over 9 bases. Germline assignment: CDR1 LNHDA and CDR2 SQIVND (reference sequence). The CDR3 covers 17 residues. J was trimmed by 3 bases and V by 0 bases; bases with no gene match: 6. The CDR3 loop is CASSIDWTGDPNQPQHF. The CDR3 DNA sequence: TGTGCCAGTAGTATAGACTGGACAGGGGATCCCAATCAGCCCCAGCATTTT.

CDR3 in DNA: TGCGCCAGCAGCCAAGATCGGTGGGGGGGGCAGTTCTTC. Protein sequence: CASSQDRWGGQFF. The V call is TRBV4-3, the J call TRBJ2-1; the match to TRBD2 covers 7 bases. Trimming at V came to 0 bases and at J to 12 bases, leaving 5 bases not matched to a gene. From germline, CDR1 is LGHNA and CDR2 YSLEER. There are 13 residues in the CDR3.

DNA of the CDR3: TGCGCCAGCAGCTTGGATTCAGGGGTGAACACTGAAGCTTTCTTT. Translation gives CASSLDSGVNTEAFF. The chain carries TRBV5-1 and TRBJ1-1; maybe TRBD1 (6 bases). CDR1 is SGHRS, CDR2 YFSETQ, per germline. This CDR3 comprises 15 residues. Trimming took off 0 bases at V and 0 bases at J, with 9 bases between the two ends.

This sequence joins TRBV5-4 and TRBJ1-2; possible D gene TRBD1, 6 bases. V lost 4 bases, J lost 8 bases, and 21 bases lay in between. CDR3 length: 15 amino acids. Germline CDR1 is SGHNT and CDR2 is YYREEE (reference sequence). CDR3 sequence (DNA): TGTGCCAGCAGCCCCCCACAGGGAAAAGACGGCGGCTACACCTTC. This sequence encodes CASSPPQGKDGGYTF.

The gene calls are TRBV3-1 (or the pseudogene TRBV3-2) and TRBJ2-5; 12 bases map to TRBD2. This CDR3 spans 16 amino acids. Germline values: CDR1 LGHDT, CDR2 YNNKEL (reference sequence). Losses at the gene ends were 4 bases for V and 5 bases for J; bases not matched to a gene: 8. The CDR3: CASSPRLAGVGETQYF. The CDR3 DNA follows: TGTGCCAGCAGCCCCCGACTAGCGGGGGTCGGGGAGACCCAGTACTTC.

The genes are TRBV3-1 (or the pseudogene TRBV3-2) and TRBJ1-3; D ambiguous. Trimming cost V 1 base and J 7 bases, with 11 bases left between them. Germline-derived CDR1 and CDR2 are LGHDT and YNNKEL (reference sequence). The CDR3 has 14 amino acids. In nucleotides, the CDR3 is TGTGCCAGCAGCCAAGTAATGAGGTCCAACACCATATATTTT. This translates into CASSQVMRSNTIYF.

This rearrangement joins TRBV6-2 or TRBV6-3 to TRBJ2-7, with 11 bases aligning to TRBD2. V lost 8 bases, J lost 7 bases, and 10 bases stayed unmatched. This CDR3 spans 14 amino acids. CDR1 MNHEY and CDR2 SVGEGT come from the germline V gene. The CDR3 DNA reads TGTGCCAGCCGCCCTAGCGGGGGGCCACGGGAGCAGTACTTC. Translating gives CASRPSGGPREQYF.

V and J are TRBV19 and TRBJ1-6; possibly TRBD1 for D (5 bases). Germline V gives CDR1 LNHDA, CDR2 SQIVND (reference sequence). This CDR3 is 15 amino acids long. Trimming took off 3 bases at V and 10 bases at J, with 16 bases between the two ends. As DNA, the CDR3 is TGTGCCAGTAGTATGGGGCTTCAGGAGAGGTCACCCCTCCACTTT. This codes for CASSMGLQERSPLHF.

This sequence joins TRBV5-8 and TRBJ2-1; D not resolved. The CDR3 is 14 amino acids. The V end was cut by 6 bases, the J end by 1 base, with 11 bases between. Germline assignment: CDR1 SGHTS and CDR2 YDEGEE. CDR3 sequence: CASTPRSSYNEQFF. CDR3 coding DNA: TGTGCCAGCACCCCCCGGTCGTCCTACAATGAGCAGTTCTTC. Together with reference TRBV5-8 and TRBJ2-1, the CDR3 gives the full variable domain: EAGVTQSPTHLIKTRGQQATLRCSPISGHTSVYWYQQALGLGLQFLLWYDEGEERNRGNFPPRFSGRQFPNYSSELNVNALELEDSALYLCASTPRSSYNEQFFGPGTRLTVL.